Listed below are T cell receptor beta chains from one sample, sequenced in a study of glioma-infiltrating T cells. TCRdb redid the calling of the multiplex PCR reads with MiXCR, one entry per CDR3 protein. Of 100,000 to 150,000 distinct CDR3 sequences detected, roughly 24% appear once; the ten largest clones hold approximately 16%. Sequencing was done on a sample of glioma tissue, nonneoplastic brain tissue, or PBMCs (not recorded which). These receptors all come from a human donor with low-grade glioma or glioblastoma, undergoing nonglioma brain surgery, or in good health (not recorded which). CDR3s leave out the opening cysteine and the closing phenylalanine or tryptophan. A D gene is named only where the DNA matches it firmly.

cdr3_length	v_call	j_call	d_call	cdr3_aa
13	TRBV2	TRBJ1-5	TRBD1	ASSAGTGDYQPQH
11	TRBV18	TRBJ2-5	TRBD2	ASSAGDQETQY
13	TRBV9	TRBJ2-5	.	ASSVGPVRQETQY
12	TRBV28	TRBJ1-1	.	ASSLQVMNAEAF
13	TRBV29-1	TRBJ2-2	.	SATTRVDFTGELF
12	TRBV6-1	TRBJ2-5	.	ASSAINMQETQY
13	TRBV14	TRBJ1-1	.	ASSARPRMDTEAF
12	TRBV5-5	TRBJ1-2	.	ASSPDSGGYGYT
11	TRBV5-4	TRBJ2-5	.	ASSLARQETQY
13	TRBV5-4	TRBJ2-2	.	ASSRWAVNTGELF
14	TRBV7-6	TRBJ2-7	TRBD1	ASSLGAGGQGAEQY
12	TRBV27	TRBJ1-5	.	ASSMDERGQPQH
11	TRBV5-4	TRBJ1-1	.	ASRGWVGTEAF